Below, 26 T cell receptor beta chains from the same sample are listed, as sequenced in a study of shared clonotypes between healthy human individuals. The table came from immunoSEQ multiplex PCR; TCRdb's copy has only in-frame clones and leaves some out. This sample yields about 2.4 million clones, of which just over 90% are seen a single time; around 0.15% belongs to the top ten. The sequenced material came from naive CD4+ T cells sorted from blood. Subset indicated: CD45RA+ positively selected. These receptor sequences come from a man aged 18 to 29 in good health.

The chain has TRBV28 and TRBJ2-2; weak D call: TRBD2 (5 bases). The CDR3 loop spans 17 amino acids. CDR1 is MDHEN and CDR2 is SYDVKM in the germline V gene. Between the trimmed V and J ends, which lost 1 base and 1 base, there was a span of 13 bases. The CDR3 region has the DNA TGTGCCAGCAGTTTATCACCGAGGACTGGGAACACCGGGGAGCTGTTTTTT. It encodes CASSLSPRTGNTGELFF.

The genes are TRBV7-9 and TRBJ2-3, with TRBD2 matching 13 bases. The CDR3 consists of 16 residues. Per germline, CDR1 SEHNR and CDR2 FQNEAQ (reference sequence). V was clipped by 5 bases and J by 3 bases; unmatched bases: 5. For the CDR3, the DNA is TGTGCCAGCAGCCTTACTAGCGGGAGGGCGACAGATACGCAGTATTTT. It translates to CASSLTSGRATDTQYF.

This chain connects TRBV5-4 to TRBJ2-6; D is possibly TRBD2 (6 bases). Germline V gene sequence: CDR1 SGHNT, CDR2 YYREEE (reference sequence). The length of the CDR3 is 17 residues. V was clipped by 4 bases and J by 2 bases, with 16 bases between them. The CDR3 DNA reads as TGTGCCAGCAGCGGAGGAGGGGAGCTAGCTGGGGCCAACGTCCTGACTTTC. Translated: CASSGGGELAGANVLTF.

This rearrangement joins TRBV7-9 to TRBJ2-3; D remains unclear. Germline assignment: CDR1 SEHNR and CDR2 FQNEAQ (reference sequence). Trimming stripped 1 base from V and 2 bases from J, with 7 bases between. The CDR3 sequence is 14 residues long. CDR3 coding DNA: TGTGCCAGCAGCTTAGTACGCCCCACAGATACGCAGTATTTT. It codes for CASSLVRPTDTQYF.

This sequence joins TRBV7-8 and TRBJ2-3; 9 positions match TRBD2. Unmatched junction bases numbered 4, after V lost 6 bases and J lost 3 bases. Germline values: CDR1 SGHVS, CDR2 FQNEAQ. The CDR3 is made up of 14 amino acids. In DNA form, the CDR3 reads TGTGCCAGCAGACATAGCGGGGGAACAGATACGCAGTATTTT. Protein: CASRHSGGTDTQYF.

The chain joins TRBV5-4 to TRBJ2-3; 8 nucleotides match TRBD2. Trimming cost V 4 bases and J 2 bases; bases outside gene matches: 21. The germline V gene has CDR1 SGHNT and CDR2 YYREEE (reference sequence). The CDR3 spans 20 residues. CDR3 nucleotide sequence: TGTGCCAGCAGCGGGTCGCTACGGGGGGGCCCTAATTCTCCCACAGATACGCAGTATTTT. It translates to CASSGSLRGGPNSPTDTQYF.

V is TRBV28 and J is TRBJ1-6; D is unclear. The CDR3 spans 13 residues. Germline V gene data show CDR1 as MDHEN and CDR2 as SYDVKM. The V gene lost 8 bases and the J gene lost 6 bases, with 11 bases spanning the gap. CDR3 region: CASGSEINSPLHF. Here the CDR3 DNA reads TGTGCCAGCGGGTCAGAGATTAATTCACCCCTCCACTTT.

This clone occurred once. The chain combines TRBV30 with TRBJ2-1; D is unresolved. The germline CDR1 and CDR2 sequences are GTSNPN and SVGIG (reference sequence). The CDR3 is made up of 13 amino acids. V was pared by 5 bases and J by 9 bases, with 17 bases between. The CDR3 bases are TGTGCCTGGGGTTCGGAAATCTTAGGTGAGCAGTTCTTC. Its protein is CAWGSEILGEQFF.

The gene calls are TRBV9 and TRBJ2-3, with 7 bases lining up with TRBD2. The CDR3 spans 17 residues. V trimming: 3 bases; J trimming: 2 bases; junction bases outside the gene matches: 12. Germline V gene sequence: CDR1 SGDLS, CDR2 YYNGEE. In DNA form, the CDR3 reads TGTGCCAGCAGCGCCGTGGGAATGGCGGGAGCCACAGATACGCAGTATTTT. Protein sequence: CASSAVGMAGATDTQYF. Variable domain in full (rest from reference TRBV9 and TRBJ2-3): DSGVTQTPKHLITATGQRVTLRCSPRSGDLSVYWYQQSLDQGLQFLIQYYNGEERAKGNILERFSAQQFPDLHSELNLSSLELGDSALYFCASSAVGMAGATDTQYFGPGTRLTVL.

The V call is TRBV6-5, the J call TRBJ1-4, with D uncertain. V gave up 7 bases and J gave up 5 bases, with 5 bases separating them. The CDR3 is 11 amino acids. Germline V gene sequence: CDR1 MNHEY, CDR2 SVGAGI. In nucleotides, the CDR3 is TGTGCCAGCAAGGGCAATGAAAAACTGTTTTTT. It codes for CASKGNEKLFF.

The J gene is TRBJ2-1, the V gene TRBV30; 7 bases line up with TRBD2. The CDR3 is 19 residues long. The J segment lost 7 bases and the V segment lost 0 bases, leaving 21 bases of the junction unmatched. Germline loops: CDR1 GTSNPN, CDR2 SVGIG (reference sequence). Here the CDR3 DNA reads TGTGCCTGGAGTGTAGTTCGGTCATATGTGGCGGGAGTCAGTAATGAGCAGTTCTTC. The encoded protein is CAWSVVRSYVAGVSNEQFF.

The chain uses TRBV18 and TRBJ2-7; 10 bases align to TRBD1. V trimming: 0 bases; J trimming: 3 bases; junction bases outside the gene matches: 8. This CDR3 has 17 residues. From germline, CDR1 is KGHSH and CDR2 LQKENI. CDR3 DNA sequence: TGTGCCAGCTCACCACCTACGGCGGGACAGGGGCGCTACGAGCAGTACTTC. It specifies CASSPPTAGQGRYEQYF.

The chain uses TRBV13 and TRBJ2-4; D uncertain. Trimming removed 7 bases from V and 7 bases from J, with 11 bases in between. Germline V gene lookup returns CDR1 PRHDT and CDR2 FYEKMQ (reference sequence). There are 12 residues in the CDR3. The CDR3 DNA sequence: TGTGCCAGCACCAAAGCCCGGAACATTCAGTACTTC. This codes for CASTKARNIQYF.

CDR3 residues: CAWSPGGPEQYF. DNA for the CDR3: TGTGCCTGGTCCCCCGGGGGGCCTGAGCAGTACTTC. The rearrangement links TRBV30 to TRBJ2-7; D is possibly TRBD2 (7 bases). Germline V gene sequence: CDR1 GTSNPN, CDR2 SVGIG (reference sequence). The germline V and J ends were trimmed by 5 bases and 7 bases, with 15 bases remaining between them. The CDR3 contains 12 residues.

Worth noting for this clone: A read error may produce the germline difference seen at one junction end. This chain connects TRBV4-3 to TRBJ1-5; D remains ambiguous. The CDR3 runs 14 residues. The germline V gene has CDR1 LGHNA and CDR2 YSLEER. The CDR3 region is CASSQDLGMAPHAF. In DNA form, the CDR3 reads TGCGCCAGCAGCCAAGATTTGGGTATGGCACCTCACGCTTTT.

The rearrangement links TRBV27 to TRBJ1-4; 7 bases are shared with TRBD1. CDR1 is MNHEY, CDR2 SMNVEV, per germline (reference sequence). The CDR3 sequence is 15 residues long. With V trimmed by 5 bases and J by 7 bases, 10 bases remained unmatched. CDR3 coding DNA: TGTGCCAGCAGTCCCAAGGGGGACAGATTTGAAAAACTGTTTTTT. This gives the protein CASSPKGDRFEKLFF.

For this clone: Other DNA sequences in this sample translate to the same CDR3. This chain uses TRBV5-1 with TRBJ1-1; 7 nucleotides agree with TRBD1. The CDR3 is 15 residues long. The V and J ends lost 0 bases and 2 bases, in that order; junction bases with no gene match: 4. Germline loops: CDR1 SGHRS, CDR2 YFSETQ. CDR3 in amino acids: CASSLAGTVNTEAFF. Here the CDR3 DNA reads TGCGCCAGCAGCTTGGCCGGGACAGTTAACACTGAAGCTTTCTTT.

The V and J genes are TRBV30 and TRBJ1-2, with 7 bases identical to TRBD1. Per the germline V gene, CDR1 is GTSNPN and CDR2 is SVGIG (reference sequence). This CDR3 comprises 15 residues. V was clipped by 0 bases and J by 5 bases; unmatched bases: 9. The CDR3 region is CAWSVGLSGGYGYTF. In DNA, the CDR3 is TGTGCCTGGAGTGTAGGCCTCTCAGGGGGGTATGGCTACACCTTC.

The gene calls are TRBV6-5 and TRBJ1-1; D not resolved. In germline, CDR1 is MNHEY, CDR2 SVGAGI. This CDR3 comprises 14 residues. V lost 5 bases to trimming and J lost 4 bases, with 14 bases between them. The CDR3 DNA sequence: TGTGCCAGCAGTCAAGGGTCCGGGATCACTGAAGCTTTCTTT. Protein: CASSQGSGITEAFF.

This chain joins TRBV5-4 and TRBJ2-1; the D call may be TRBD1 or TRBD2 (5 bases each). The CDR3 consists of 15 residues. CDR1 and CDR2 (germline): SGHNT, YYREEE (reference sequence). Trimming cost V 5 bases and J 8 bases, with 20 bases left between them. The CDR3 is CASRSYLGPLHEQFF. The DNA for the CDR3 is TGTGCCAGCAGATCTTACCTGGGACCTCTTCATGAGCAGTTCTTC.

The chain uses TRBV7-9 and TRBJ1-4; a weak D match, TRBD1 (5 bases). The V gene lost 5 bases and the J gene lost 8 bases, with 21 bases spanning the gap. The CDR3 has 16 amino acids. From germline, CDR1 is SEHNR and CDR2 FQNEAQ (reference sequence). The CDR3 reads CASSRQLPGLGEKLFF. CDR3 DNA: TGTGCCAGCAGCCGACAATTACCGGGACTGGGCGAAAAACTGTTTTTT.

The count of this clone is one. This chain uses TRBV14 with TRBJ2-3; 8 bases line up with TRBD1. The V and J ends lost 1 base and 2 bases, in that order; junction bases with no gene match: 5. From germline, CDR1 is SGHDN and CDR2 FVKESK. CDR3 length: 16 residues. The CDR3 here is CASSQVAGGYTDTQYF. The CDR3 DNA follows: TGTGCCAGCAGCCAAGTAGCAGGGGGCTACACAGATACGCAGTATTTT.

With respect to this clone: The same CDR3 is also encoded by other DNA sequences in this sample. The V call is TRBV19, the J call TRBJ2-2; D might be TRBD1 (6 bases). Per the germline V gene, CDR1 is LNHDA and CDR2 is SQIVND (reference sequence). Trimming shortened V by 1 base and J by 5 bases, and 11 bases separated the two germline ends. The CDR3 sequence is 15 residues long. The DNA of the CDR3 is TGTGCCAGTAGTATAGTGGGGGCAGTTACCGGGGAGCTGTTTTTT. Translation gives CASSIVGAVTGELFF.

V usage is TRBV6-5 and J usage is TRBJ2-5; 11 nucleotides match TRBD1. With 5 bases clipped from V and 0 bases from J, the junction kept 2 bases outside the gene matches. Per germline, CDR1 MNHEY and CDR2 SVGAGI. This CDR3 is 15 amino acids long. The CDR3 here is CASSRTGGYQETQYF. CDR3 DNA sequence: TGTGCCAGCAGTCGGACAGGGGGCTACCAAGAGACCCAGTACTTC.

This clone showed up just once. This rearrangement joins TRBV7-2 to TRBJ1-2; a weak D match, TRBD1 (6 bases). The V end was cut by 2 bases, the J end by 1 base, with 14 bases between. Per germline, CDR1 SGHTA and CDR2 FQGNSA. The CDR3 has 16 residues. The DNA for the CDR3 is TGTGCCAGCAGCTTAATCTCAGGGGCCTATAACTATGGCTACACCTTC. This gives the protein CASSLISGAYNYGYTF.

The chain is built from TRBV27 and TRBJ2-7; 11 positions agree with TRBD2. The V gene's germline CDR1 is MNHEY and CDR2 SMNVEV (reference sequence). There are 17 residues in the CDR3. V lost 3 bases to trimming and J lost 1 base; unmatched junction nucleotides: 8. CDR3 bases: TGTGCCAGCAGTTTCCGCAGGACTAGCGGGCGATCCTACGAGCAGTACTTC. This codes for CASSFRRTSGRSYEQYF.